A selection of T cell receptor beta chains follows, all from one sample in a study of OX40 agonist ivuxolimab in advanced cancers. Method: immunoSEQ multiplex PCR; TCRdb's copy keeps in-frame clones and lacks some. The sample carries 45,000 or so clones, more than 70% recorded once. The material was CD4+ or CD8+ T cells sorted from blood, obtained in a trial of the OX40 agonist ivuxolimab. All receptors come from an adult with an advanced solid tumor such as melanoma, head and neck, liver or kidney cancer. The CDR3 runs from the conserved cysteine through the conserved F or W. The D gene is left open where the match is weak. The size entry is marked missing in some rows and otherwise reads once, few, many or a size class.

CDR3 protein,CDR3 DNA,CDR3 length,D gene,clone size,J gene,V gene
CASSFGTGSSYEQYF,TGTGCCAGCAGCTTCGGGACAGGGAGCTCCTACGAGCAGTACTTC,15,TRBD1,.,TRBJ2-7,TRBV5-6
CASSLPKTAYVDTQYF,TGTGCCAGCAGCTTGCCTAAGACAGCCTACGTGGATACGCAGTATTTT,16,.,few,TRBJ2-3,TRBV5-4
CASNLLAGATDTQYF,TGTGCCAGCAACCTGCTAGCGGGAGCCACAGATACGCAGTATTTT,15,TRBD2,.,TRBJ2-3,TRBV5-6
CASSYRTVSNQPQHF,TGTGCCAGCAGTTACCGGACAGTTAGCAATCAGCCCCAGCATTTT,15,.,.,TRBJ1-5,TRBV6-6
CASSIAREPGNTIYF,TGTGCCAGTAGTATAGCTCGAGAACCTGGAAACACCATATATTTT,15,.,once,TRBJ1-3,TRBV19
CASSLSGGTQYF,TGTGCCAGCAGTTTATCCGGGGGGACCCAGTACTTC,12,.,.,TRBJ2-5,TRBV27
CASGGGRGNYGYTF,TGTGCCAGTGGGGGGGGTCGTGGAAACTATGGCTACACCTTC,14,.,.,TRBJ1-2,TRBV2
CASSYYRLTNTEAFF,TGTGCCAGCAGCTACTACAGGTTAACCAACACTGAAGCTTTCTTT,15,.,few,TRBJ1-1,TRBV5-4
CSVTSGIYEQFF,TGCAGCGTGACTAGCGGGATCTATGAGCAGTTCTTC,12,TRBD2,few,TRBJ2-1,TRBV29-1
CASSFGSSYNSPLHF,TGTGCCAGCAGCTTCGGTAGCTCCTATAATTCACCCCTCCACTTT,15,.,.,TRBJ1-6,TRBV7-2
CASSGGVIPYEQYF,TGTGCCAGCAGTGGTGGCGTAATACCTTACGAGCAGTACTTC,14,.,.,TRBJ2-7,TRBV2
CASSPRPYRGGYEQYF,TGTGCCAGCAGCCCACGACCTTACAGGGGCGGCTACGAGCAGTACTTC,16,TRBD1,.,TRBJ2-7,TRBV11-2
CASTLEVQSNTEAFF,TGTGCCAGCACCCTGGAGGTACAGTCGAACACTGAAGCTTTCTTT,15,.,.,TRBJ1-1,TRBV5-4
CASSPQGGGYGYTF,TGTGCCAGCAGTCCCCAGGGGGGAGGCTATGGCTACACCTTC,14,TRBD1,.,TRBJ1-2,TRBV27
CASSLRQGASNEKLFF,TGTGCCAGCAGCTTACGACAGGGGGCGTCTAATGAAAAACTGTTTTTT,16,TRBD1,.,TRBJ1-4,TRBV5-6
CAWSEGQFNEKLFF,TGTGCCTGGAGTGAGGGACAGTTTAATGAAAAACTGTTTTTT,14,TRBD1,.,TRBJ1-4,TRBV30
CASSLDGGQPQHF,TGTGCCAGCAGCTTAGATGGGGGACAGCCCCAGCATTTT,13,.,.,TRBJ1-5,TRBV7-2
CASSLFHRDQPQHF,TGTGCCAGCAGTTTATTCCACAGGGACCAGCCCCAGCATTTT,14,.,.,TRBJ1-5,TRBV27
CASSLGAGTVVAGYTF,TGTGCCAGCAGCTTGGGGGCCGGTACAGTAGTAGCCGGCTACACCTTC,16,.,.,TRBJ1-2,TRBV5-6
CASSLSGGYGYTF,TGTGCCAGCAGTTTATCGGGGGGATATGGCTACACCTTC,13,.,.,TRBJ1-2,TRBV27
CASSVGQAGSYEQYF,TGTGCCAGCAGCGTAGGCCAGGCTGGCTCCTACGAGCAGTACTTC,15,.,.,TRBJ2-7,TRBV9
CASSVPGTGANVLTF,TGCGCCAGCAGCGTCCCTGGCACTGGGGCCAACGTCCTGACTTTC,15,.,.,TRBJ2-6,TRBV5-1
CASSLMGGDSNQPQHF,TGTGCCAGCAGCTTGATGGGGGGGGATAGCAATCAGCCCCAGCATTTT,16,.,.,TRBJ1-5,TRBV7-2
CASSLKNNEQFF,TGTGCCAGCAGCTTGAAGAACAATGAGCAGTTCTTC,12,.,once,TRBJ2-1,TRBV5-4
CAWSVHPNQPQHF,TGTGCCTGGAGTGTCCATCCCAATCAGCCCCAGCATTTT,13,.,few,TRBJ1-5,TRBV30
CASSYSAEAYEQYF,TGTGCCAGCAGTTACTCGGCGGAAGCCTACGAGCAGTACTTC,14,.,few,TRBJ2-7,TRBV6-5
CASSPRNGGYEQYF,TGTGCCAGCAGCCCCCGAAACGGGGGTTACGAGCAGTACTTC,14,.,.,TRBJ2-7,TRBV7-6
CASSPRHRGINNQPQHF,TGTGCCAGCAGCCCGAGGCATCGGGGGATTAACAATCAGCCCCAGCATTTT,17,.,.,TRBJ1-5,TRBV7-8
CASSQQGWETQYF,TGCGCCAGCAGCCAACAGGGTTGGGAGACCCAGTACTTC,13,.,few,TRBJ2-5,TRBV4-1
CSVEEGGGGPFEQYF,TGCAGCGTTGAAGAAGGAGGAGGAGGGCCCTTCGAGCAGTACTTC,15,.,.,TRBJ2-7,TRBV29-1
CASSHGTSGSRYTGELFF,TGTGCCAGCAGCCATGGGACTAGCGGGAGTAGGTACACCGGGGAGCTGTTTTTT,18,TRBD2,.,TRBJ2-2,TRBV5-8
CASSLSGANVLTF,TGTGCCAGCAGCTTATCTGGGGCCAACGTCCTGACTTTC,13,.,.,TRBJ2-6,TRBV14